A selection of T cell receptor beta chains follows, all from one sample in a study of blood T cell repertoires in COVID-19. The table came from immunoSEQ multiplex PCR; TCRdb's copy has only in-frame clones and leaves some out. This table holds about 270,000 clones, approximately 90% found once. The sequencing input was PBMCs or T cells enriched from blood (not recorded which). These receptors were obtained from a woman aged 25-40 years with acute COVID-19. Both conserved end residues are trimmed from each CDR3. Size is stated for part of the rows, as once, few or many counts, or as a class when the clone is expanded.

NA	TRBJ2-2	TRBV24-1	ATSDLSGGSGELF
few	TRBJ2-1	TRBV5-1	ASNEKTGEQF
NA	TRBJ2-3	TRBV3-1/TRBV3-2	ASSQTSPLHTDTQY
NA	TRBJ2-1	TRBV7-9	ASSAPPPAAEQF
NA	TRBJ1-2	TRBV2	ASSLLVSNYGYT
NA	TRBJ2-7	TRBV15	ATSKGPRAYCEQY
NA	TRBJ2-1	TRBV11-2	ASSPTSGREQF
NA	TRBJ2-2	TRBV29-1	SVGLGGELF
NA	TRBJ2-5	TRBV3-1/TRBV3-2	ASSRPPASGLTETQY
NA	TRBJ1-2	TRBV11-2	ASSPIRSQGAIGYT
NA	TRBJ1-5	TRBV27	ASRPREDQPQH
NA	TRBJ2-3	TRBV7-3	ASSPSTVSTDTQY
NA	TRBJ2-7	TRBV29-1	SVDPGTGGDEQY
NA	TRBJ1-1	TRBV27	ASSFTPDTEAF
NA	TRBJ2-1	TRBV18	ASSPSLAGGTSYNEQF
NA	TRBJ1-1	TRBV27	ASSLETGTEAF
NA	TRBJ1-4	TRBV6-1	ASSDPNKQGALNEKLF
NA	TRBJ2-3	TRBV30	AWIGGSDMTDTQY
NA	TRBJ2-7	TRBV19	ASSIRTGGSYEQY
NA	TRBJ1-4	TRBV4-2	ASSQSPTGGEEKLF
few	TRBJ2-6	TRBV19	ASSMAASGANVLT
NA	TRBJ2-7	TRBV21-1	ASSKTPQGHEQY
NA	TRBJ1-2	TRBV29-1	SAEDSYGYT
NA	TRBJ2-3	TRBV5-1	ASSPGLAGGTDTQY
NA	TRBJ2-1	TRBV20-1	SLAGYEQF
NA	TRBJ1-5	TRBV5-1	ASSPTGFSNQPQH
NA	TRBJ2-5	TRBV11-3	ASSQDQETQY
once	TRBJ1-1	TRBV5-6	ASSDQGAEAF
NA	TRBJ1-5	TRBV30	AWSGSGNQPQH
NA	TRBJ2-6	TRBV14	ASSQTGAGANVLT
NA	TRBJ1-5	TRBV2	ASRGGQGVNQPQH
NA	TRBJ2-1	TRBV12-5	ASGLVLTSGTVYRGYNEQF
NA	TRBJ2-7	TRBV19	ASGGQGYEQY
NA	TRBJ2-3	TRBV3-1/TRBV3-2	ASSQDTDKRYTDTQY
NA	TRBJ2-2	TRBV9	ASSVAADPSGGELF
NA	TRBJ2-7	TRBV28	ASIPGQLSYEQY
NA	TRBJ2-2	TRBV12-3/TRBV12-4	ASLYTGELF
NA	TRBJ2-7	TRBV19	ASRGSGVRLAGGPELYEQY
few	TRBJ2-7	TRBV21-1	ASSKVVLGGTGVTYEQY
NA	TRBJ1-4	TRBV28	ASRLQGVSEKLF